The rows below give T cell receptor beta chains drawn from one sample of a study of OX40 agonist ivuxolimab in advanced cancers. The table came from immunoSEQ multiplex PCR; TCRdb's copy has only in-frame clones and leaves some out. The sample contains around 84,000 clones, around 85% of which appear only once. This specimen was CD4+ or CD8+ T cells sorted from blood, taken in a trial of the OX40 agonist ivuxolimab. These receptors were taken from an adult with an advanced solid tumor such as melanoma, head and neck, liver or kidney cancer. Both conserved end residues are part of each CDR3. D genes are given only for firm matches. Size tells how often a clone was seen (once, few, many) or the class of an expanded clone, and some rows leave it out.

>NA|TRBJ1-2|TRBV5-6|NA
CASSRGGWEYGYTF
TGTGCCAGCAGCCGCGGGGGCTGGGAGTATGGCTACACCTTC
>NA|TRBJ2-1|TRBV21-1|NA
CASGGVWETYNEQFF
TGTGCCAGCGGAGGCGTATGGGAAACCTACAATGAGCAGTTCTTC
>NA|TRBJ2-6|TRBV13|NA
CASSLGQGGPSGANVLTF
TGTGCCAGCAGCTTAGGGCAGGGGGGGCCCTCTGGGGCCAACGTCCTGACTTTC
>TRBD1|TRBJ2-7|TRBV7-8|NA
CASSLLTGNSYEQYF
TGTGCCAGCAGCTTATTGACAGGGAACTCCTACGAGCAGTACTTC
>NA|TRBJ2-3|TRBV5-6|NA
CASSLGRGVAHDTQYF
TGTGCCAGCAGCTTGGGTAGGGGGGTCGCACACGATACGCAGTATTTT
>TRBD1|TRBJ1-3|TRBV6-1|NA
CASSETGAGNTIYF
TGTGCCAGCAGTGAAACAGGGGCCGGAAACACCATATATTTT
>NA|TRBJ1-6|TRBV15|NA
CATSRDWGANSPLHF
TGTGCCACCAGCAGAGATTGGGGGGCGAATTCACCCCTCCACTTT
>NA|TRBJ1-1|TRBV7-2|NA
CASSLRASEAFF
TGTGCCAGCAGCCTCAGGGCATCCGAAGCTTTCTTT
>NA|TRBJ1-1|TRBV6-5|NA
CASSYSTANTEAFF
TGTGCCAGCAGTTACTCGACAGCGAACACTGAAGCTTTCTTT
>TRBD2|TRBJ2-1|TRBV6-5|NA
CASSYSASGGNEQFF
TGTGCCAGCAGTTACTCGGCTAGCGGGGGCAATGAGCAGTTCTTC
>TRBD1|TRBJ2-3|TRBV7-9|NA
CASSPDRVTQYF
TGTGCCAGCAGCCCCGACAGGGTAACGCAGTATTTT
>TRBD2|TRBJ2-5|TRBV4-1|NA
CASSQVNLGLAVTETQYF
TGCGCCAGCAGCCAAGTCAATCTTGGGCTAGCGGTGACAGAGACCCAGTACTTC
>TRBD1|TRBJ1-1|TRBV9|NA
CASSTRDRANTEAFF
TGTGCCAGCAGCACCCGGGACAGGGCGAACACTGAAGCTTTCTTT
>NA|TRBJ2-2|TRBV5-1|NA
CASSLSSWGTGELFF
TGCGCCAGCAGCTTATCCAGCTGGGGCACCGGGGAGCTGTTTTTT
>NA|TRBJ2-5|TRBV19|NA
CASSTGMETQYF
TGTGCCAGCAGCACGGGGATGGAGACCCAGTACTTC
>NA|TRBJ2-1|TRBV7-3|NA
CASSLIHGSYSYNEQFF
TGTGCCAGCAGCTTGATCCACGGGTCCTACTCCTACAATGAGCAGTTCTTC
>NA|TRBJ2-5|TRBV9|NA
CASSVEGFVETQYF
TGTGCCAGCAGCGTGGAGGGGTTCGTAGAGACCCAGTACTTC
>TRBD1|TRBJ1-2|TRBV6-1|NA
CASSEEGQDGYTF
TGTGCCAGCAGTGAAGAAGGACAGGATGGCTACACCTTC
>NA|TRBJ1-2|TRBV19|NA
CASLFGGTSANYGYTF
TGTGCCTCACTTTTCGGAGGGACCTCTGCTAACTATGGCTACACCTTC
>TRBD1|TRBJ1-4|TRBV30|NA
CAWSVGQGREKLFF
TGTGCCTGGAGTGTTGGACAGGGGCGGGAAAAACTGTTTTTT
>NA|TRBJ1-5|TRBV19|few
CASSMGLGQPQHF
TGTGCCAGTAGTATGGGGTTAGGACAGCCCCAGCATTTT
>NA|TRBJ2-7|TRBV19|NA
CASSTTLGTYEQYF
TGTGCCAGTAGTACGACCTTGGGGACCTACGAGCAGTACTTC
>NA|TRBJ1-4|TRBV23-1|NA
CASSPYVGPGEKLFF
TGCGCCAGCAGCCCCTACGTGGGCCCTGGGGAAAAACTGTTTTTT
>TRBD1|TRBJ1-6|TRBV7-9|NA
CASSPWEDRVGLSPLHF
TGTGCCAGCAGCCCTTGGGAGGACAGGGTGGGATTATCACCCCTCCACTTT
>NA|TRBJ2-6|TRBV5-4|NA
CASSQEYQGANVLTF
TGCGCCAGCAGCCAAGAGTACCAGGGGGCCAACGTCCTGACTTTC
>TRBD1|TRBJ1-3|TRBV9|NA
CASSAPDRASGNTIYF
TGTGCCAGCAGCGCCCCAGACAGGGCCTCTGGAAACACCATATATTTT
>NA|TRBJ2-7|TRBV5-8|NA
CASSLVVSQGYEQYF
TGTGCCAGCAGCTTGGTGGTCTCCCAGGGCTACGAGCAGTACTTC
>NA|TRBJ2-1|TRBV6-6|NA
CASSYSAQGGFDEQFF
TGTGCCAGCAGTTACTCGGCACAGGGGGGGTTTGATGAGCAGTTCTTC
>TRBD1|TRBJ1-2|TRBV14|once
CASSDRTGQNYGYTF
TGTGCCAGCAGCGATCGGACAGGCCAGAACTATGGCTACACCTTC
>NA|TRBJ2-1|TRBV5-1|NA
CASSLILASYNEQFF
TGCGCCAGCAGCCTTATCCTAGCCTCCTACAATGAGCAGTTCTTC
>NA|TRBJ1-1|TRBV19|NA
CASTLDPPGVRNTEAFF
TGTGCCAGTACCCTTGACCCCCCGGGGGTCCGGAACACTGAAGCTTTCTTT
>NA|TRBJ2-7|TRBV7-2|NA
CASSSYTYEQYF
TGTGCCAGCAGCTCGTACACCTACGAGCAGTACTTC
>NA|TRBJ2-1|TRBV11-2|NA
CASSLALSSYNEQFF
TGTGCCAGCAGCTTGGCGTTGAGCTCCTACAATGAGCAGTTCTTC
>NA|TRBJ2-7|TRBV30|NA
CAWSLAGVDYEQYF
TGTGCCTGGAGCCTCGCAGGGGTAGACTACGAGCAGTACTTC
>TRBD2|TRBJ2-7|TRBV7-2|NA
CASSLIIAGVYLNEQYF
TGTGCCAGCAGCTTAATTATTGCGGGAGTTTATCTCAACGAGCAGTACTTC
>NA|TRBJ1-5|TRBV19|NA
CASSRLTGGGTQHF
TGTGCCAGTAGCCGGCTAACTGGGGGAGGAACCCAGCATTTT
>NA|TRBJ2-7|TRBV14|NA
CASSAYYEQYF
TGTGCCAGCAGCGCGTACTACGAGCAGTACTTC
>NA|TRBJ2-7|TRBV5-6|once
CASSPRQNYEQYF
TGTGCCAGCAGTCCGAGACAAAACTACGAGCAGTACTTC
>NA|TRBJ2-7|TRBV27|NA
CASSRILGYEQYF
TGTGCCAGCAGTCGTATCCTGGGCTACGAGCAGTACTTC
>NA|TRBJ2-7|TRBV7-2|NA
CASSPPLSGPSSYEQYF
TGTGCCAGCAGCCCCCCTCTAAGCGGCCCTAGCTCCTACGAGCAGTACTTC
>NA|TRBJ1-3|TRBV7-2|NA
CASSLDGGPNTIYF
TGTGCCAGCAGCTTAGATGGAGGGCCGAACACCATATATTTT
>TRBD2|TRBJ2-1|TRBV7-6|NA
CASSSIAGGSEQFF
TGTGCCAGCAGTTCCATAGCGGGAGGGAGTGAGCAGTTCTTC
>TRBD2|TRBJ2-1|TRBV29-1|NA
CSVDRGRSGSSYNEQFF
TGCAGCGTCGACCGGGGAAGAAGCGGGAGCTCCTACAATGAGCAGTTCTTC
>TRBD1|TRBJ1-5|TRBV19|few
CASSILLGGRKSNQPQHF
TGTGCCAGTAGTATTTTATTAGGGGGCAGAAAAAGCAATCAGCCCCAGCATTTT
>TRBD1|TRBJ1-6|TRBV28|NA
CASSLSAGGVSPLHF
TGTGCCAGCAGTTTATCCGCAGGGGGTGTATCACCCCTCCACTTT
>NA|TRBJ2-5|TRBV6-5|NA
CASRETGKQETQYF
TGTGCCAGCAGAGAAACAGGGAAACAGGAGACCCAGTACTTC